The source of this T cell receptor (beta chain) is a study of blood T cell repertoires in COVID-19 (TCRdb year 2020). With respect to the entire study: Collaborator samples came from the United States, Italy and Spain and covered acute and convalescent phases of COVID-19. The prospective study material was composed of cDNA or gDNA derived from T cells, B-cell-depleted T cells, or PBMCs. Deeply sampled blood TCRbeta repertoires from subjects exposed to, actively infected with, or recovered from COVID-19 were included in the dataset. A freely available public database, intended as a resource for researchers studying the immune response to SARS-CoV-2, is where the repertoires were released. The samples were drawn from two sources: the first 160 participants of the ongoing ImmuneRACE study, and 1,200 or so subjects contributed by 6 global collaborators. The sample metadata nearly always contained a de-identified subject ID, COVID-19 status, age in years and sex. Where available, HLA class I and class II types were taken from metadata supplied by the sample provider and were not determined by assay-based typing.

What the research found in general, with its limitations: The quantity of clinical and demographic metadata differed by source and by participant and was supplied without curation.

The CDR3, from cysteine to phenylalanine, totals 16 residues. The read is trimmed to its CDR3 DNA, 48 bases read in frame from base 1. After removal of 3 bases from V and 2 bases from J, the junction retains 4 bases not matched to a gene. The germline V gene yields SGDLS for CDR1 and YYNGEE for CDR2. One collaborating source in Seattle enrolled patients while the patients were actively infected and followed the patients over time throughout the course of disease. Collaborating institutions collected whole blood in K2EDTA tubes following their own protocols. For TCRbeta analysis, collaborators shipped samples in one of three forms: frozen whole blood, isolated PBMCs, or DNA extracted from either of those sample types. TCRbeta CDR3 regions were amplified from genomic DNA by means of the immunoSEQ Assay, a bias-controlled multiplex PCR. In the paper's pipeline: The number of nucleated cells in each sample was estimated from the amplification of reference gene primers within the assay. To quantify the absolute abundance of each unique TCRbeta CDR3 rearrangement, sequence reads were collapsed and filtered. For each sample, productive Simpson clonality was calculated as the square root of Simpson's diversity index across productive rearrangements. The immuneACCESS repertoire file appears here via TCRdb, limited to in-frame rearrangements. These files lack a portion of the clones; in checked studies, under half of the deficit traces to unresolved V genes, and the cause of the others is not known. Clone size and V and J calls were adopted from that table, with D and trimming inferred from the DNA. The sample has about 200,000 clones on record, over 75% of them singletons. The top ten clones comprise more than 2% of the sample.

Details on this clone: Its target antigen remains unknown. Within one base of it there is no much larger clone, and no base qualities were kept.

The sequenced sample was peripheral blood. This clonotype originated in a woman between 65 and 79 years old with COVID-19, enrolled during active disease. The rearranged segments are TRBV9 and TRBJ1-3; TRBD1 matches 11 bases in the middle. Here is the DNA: TGTGCCAGCAGCGCCGGACAGGGGGCTCCTGGAAACACCATATATTTT. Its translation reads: CASSAGQGAPGNTIYF.